The present TCR beta chain was sequenced within a study of T cell responses to AZD1222 COVID-19 vaccine. Study results and caveats: Seropositivity was recorded at baseline in only 6 or 7 AZD1222 recipients. Donors were chiefly white British, with a greater number of females, and clonal diversity was perhaps underestimated. Reportedly, nearly half of unique spike TCRs recognized epitopes outside B.1.351/B.1.1.7 mutations. Dominant CD4 TCR responses targeted spike regions 160-218 and 743-854.

TCRdb keeps only in-frame clones here, not all; method: immunoSEQ multiplex PCR. The sample records just over 90,000 clones, 80% to 90% being singletons. The germline V gene has CDR1 SQVTM and CDR2 ANQGSEA. Trimming pared 7 bases from V and 0 bases from J, leaving 13 bases between. The CDR3 consists of 14 residues. In regard to this clone: What it binds is not known.

This chain connects TRBV29-1 to TRBJ1-3; no clear D. This clonotype originated in an adult who received the AZD1222 COVID-19 vaccine. The sample consisted of peripheral blood, taken 28 days after the second AZD1222 dose. The CDR3 is CSALPGSSGNTIYF. The DNA for the CDR3 is TGCAGCGCTCTGCCGGGGAGCTCTGGAAACACCATATATTTT.